These 5 T cell receptor beta chains originate from one sample sequenced in a study of blood T cells in healthy people across ages. Combining a sample-barcoded 5' primer with a J-beta primer mix, a second PCR ran for about 7 to 11 cycles. One entry per CDR3 protein, called by TCRdb with MiXCR from the 5' RACE reads. Of some 880,000 distinct CDR3 sequences listed, about 34% are singletons. The sample comprised blood. Every receptor here comes from a man aged 18 to 29 in good health.

V is TRBV5-5 and J is TRBJ1-6; D not certain. The CDR3 length is 13 residues. V lost 3 bases, J lost 9 bases, and 10 bases lay in between. The V gene's germline CDR1 is SGHKS and CDR2 YYEKEE (reference sequence). The CDR3 here is CASSYGSISPLHF. The CDR3, as DNA: TGTGCCAGCAGCTACGGGTCCATTTCACCCCTCCACTTT.

The rearrangement links TRBV3-1 to TRBJ1-2, with a weak D call TRBD1 (6 bases). Deletions cut 1 base from V and 4 bases from J, with 19 bases between. The CDR3 spans 17 residues. Germline assignment: CDR1 LGHDT and CDR2 YNNKEL (reference sequence). CDR3 nucleotide sequence: TGTGCCAGCAGCCAAGGATGGGGGGCCCTCCTCCCCTATGGCTACACCTTC. As protein: CASSQGWGALLPYGYTF.

This clonotype came up a few times. The chain links TRBV7-2 to TRBJ2-5; D remains ambiguous. Matching the DNA end better, TRBJ2-7 makes the J call doubtful. CDR1 SGHTA and CDR2 FQGNSA come from the germline V gene. This CDR3 has 13 amino acids. Here the CDR3 DNA reads TGTGCCAGCAGCTTGGGGATGGGGAACGAGCAGTACTTC. Translation: CASSLGMGNEQYF.

The chain employs TRBV20-1 and TRBJ2-2; D ambiguous. V was trimmed by 6 bases and J by 3 bases, leaving 14 bases between them. Germline V gene data show CDR1 as DFQATT and CDR2 as SNEGSKA (reference sequence). The CDR3 extends over 14 amino acids. The CDR3 coding sequence is TGCAGTGCGACACCGGCTAGAGACACCGGGGAGCTGTTTTTT. It codes for CSATPARDTGELFF.

This clonotype appeared many times. The chain couples TRBV28 to TRBJ1-2; 7 bases map to TRBD1. The CDR3 has 14 residues. J gave up 4 bases and V 4 bases, and 6 bases lay outside the gene matches. The V gene's germline CDR1 is MDHEN and CDR2 SYDVKM. CDR3 sequence: CASSSATGTYGYTF. In DNA, the CDR3 is TGTGCCAGCAGTTCGGCGACAGGGACCTATGGCTACACCTTC.